This TCR beta chain was sequenced in a study of T cell responses to AZD1222 COVID-19 vaccine. The overall study: The analysis combined second doses at about 4 or about 12 weeks. Findings and limits, study-wide: The span of vaccine-associated CD4 TCRs extended across spike, with dominance at 160-218 and 743-854. Clonal diversity may have been underestimated in mostly white British donors. At baseline, seropositivity was found in only six or seven AZD1222 recipients.

Assay: immunoSEQ multiplex PCR; the TCRdb copy retains only in-frame clones and omits some. The sample contains some 140,000 clones, nearly 95% of which appear only once. For this clone: Its antigen is still unknown.

In germline, CDR1 is SGDLS, CDR2 YYNGEE. This CDR3 contains 15 residues. The ends lost 4 bases at V and 8 bases at J; junction bases unmatched: 14. The chain joins TRBV9 to TRBJ1-2; 7 nucleotides align to TRBD1. The sequence derives from an adult in good health. Sequenced here: peripheral blood, sampled on day 0 of AZD1222 vaccination. The CDR3 sequence is CASSSPGQRPRGYTF. Here the CDR3 DNA reads TGTGCCAGCAGCTCCCCGGGACAGAGACCTCGGGGCTACACCTTC.